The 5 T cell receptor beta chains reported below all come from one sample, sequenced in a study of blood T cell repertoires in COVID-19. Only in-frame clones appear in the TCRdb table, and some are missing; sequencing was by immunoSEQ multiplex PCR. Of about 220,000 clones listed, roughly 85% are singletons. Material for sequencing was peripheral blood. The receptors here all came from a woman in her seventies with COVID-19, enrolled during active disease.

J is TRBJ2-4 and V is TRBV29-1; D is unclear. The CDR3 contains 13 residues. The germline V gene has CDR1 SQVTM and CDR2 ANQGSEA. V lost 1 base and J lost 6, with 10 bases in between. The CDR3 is CSVEGDGLNIQYF. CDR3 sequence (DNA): TGCAGCGTTGAAGGTGATGGCCTAAACATTCAGTACTTC.

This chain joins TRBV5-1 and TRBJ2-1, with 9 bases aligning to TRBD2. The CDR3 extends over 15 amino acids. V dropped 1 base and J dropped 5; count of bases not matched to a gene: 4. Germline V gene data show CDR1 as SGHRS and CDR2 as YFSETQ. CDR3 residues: CASSLQLAGHNEQFF. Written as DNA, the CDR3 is TGCGCCAGCAGCTTGCAACTAGCGGGCCACAATGAGCAGTTCTTC.

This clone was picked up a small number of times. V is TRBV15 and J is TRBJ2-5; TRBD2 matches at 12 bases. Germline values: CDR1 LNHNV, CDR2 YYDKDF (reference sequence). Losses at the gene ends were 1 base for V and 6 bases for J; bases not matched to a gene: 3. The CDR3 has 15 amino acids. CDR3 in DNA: TGTGCCACCAGCAGAGTCTGGACTAGCGGGAAGACCCAGTACTTC. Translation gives CATSRVWTSGKTQYF.

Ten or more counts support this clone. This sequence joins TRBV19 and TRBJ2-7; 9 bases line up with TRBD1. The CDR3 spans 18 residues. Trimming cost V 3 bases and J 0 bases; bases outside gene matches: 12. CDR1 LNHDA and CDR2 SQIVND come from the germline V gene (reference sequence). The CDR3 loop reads CASSIIVGQGLFSYEQYF. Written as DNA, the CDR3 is TGTGCCAGTAGTATTATTGTGGGACAGGGTCTCTTCTCCTACGAGCAGTACTTC.

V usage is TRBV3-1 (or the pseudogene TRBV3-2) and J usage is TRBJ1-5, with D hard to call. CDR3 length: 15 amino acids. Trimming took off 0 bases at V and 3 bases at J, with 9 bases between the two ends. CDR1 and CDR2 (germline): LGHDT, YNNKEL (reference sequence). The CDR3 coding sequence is TGTGCCAGCAGCCAAGAATCGGGGTCCAATCAGCCCCAGCATTTT. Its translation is CASSQESGSNQPQHF.